Listed below are T cell receptor beta chains from one sample, sequenced in a study of blood T cells in healthy people across ages. TCRdb fed the 5' RACE reads into MiXCR, producing one record per CDR3 protein. Among roughly 930,000 distinct CDR3 sequences listed, approximately 49% were seen once. Sequencing was carried out using blood. Every receptor here comes from a man younger than 45 in good health. CDR3s include the opening cysteine and the closing phenylalanine or tryptophan. D genes are given only for firm matches. Expanded clones are given a class, and other clones once, few, many or no size at all.

j_call | d_call | v_call | cdr3_length | clone_size | cdr3_aa | cdr3_nt
TRBJ2-3 | TRBD2 | TRBV6-5 | 15 | - | CASSGSGASTDTQYF | TGTGCCAGCAGTGGGAGCGGGGCTAGCACAGATACGCAGTATTTT
TRBJ2-1 | - | TRBV12-3/TRBV12-4 | 15 | - | CASRLRLVSYNEQFF | TGTGCCAGCAGGCTCAGACTAGTCTCCTACAATGAGCAGTTCTTC
TRBJ2-7 | - | TRBV20-1 | 13 | - | CSARDPTKYEQYF | TGCAGTGCTAGGGACCCGACCAAGTACGAGCAGTACTTC
TRBJ2-3 | TRBD2 | TRBV12-3/TRBV12-4 | 16 | - | CASSLGGGLAVDTQYF | TGTGCCAGCAGTTTAGGAGGGGGACTAGCGGTGGATACGCAGTATTTT
TRBJ2-3 | - | TRBV29-1 | 16 | - | CSVEGTVQGVEDTQYF | TGCAGCGTTGAAGGGACGGTACAGGGTGTTGAAGATACGCAGTATTTT
TRBJ2-1 | TRBD1 | TRBV5-5 | 17 | - | CASSHIPGGTGVNEQFF | TGTGCCAGCAGCCATATCCCCGGAGGGACAGGGGTCAATGAGCAGTTCTTC
TRBJ1-2 | - | TRBV20-1 | 14 | once | CSARPTGKAGGYTF | TGCAGTGCTAGACCCACAGGGAAAGCAGGTGGCTACACCTTC
TRBJ2-5 | - | TRBV7-2 | 13 | - | CASSLIGPETQYF | TGTGCCAGCAGCTTAATAGGCCCAGAGACCCAGTACTTC
TRBJ1-2 | - | TRBV3-1 | 16 | once | CASSQDRGRDDYGYTF | TGTGCCAGCAGCCAAGATCGGGGAAGGGACGACTATGGCTACACCTTC
TRBJ2-1 | - | TRBV11-2 | 15 | few | CASSSVLGTHDEQFF | TGTGCCAGCAGCTCCGTACTAGGGACCCACGATGAGCAGTTCTTC
TRBJ2-5 | TRBD2 | TRBV4-2 | 16 | many | CASSQDRTSGGTTQYF | TGTGCCAGCAGCCAAGATCGGACTAGCGGGGGTACAACCCAGTACTTC
TRBJ2-3 | TRBD2 | TRBV5-1 | 14 | - | CASSTGTIDNTQYF | TGCGCCAGCAGCACCGGGACTATCGACAATACGCAGTATTTT
TRBJ2-7 | TRBD2 | TRBV11-1 | 17 | - | CASSSGTSGGRTYEQYF | TGTGCCAGCAGCTCCGGGACTAGCGGGGGCCGCACCTACGAGCAGTACTTC
TRBJ1-6 | - | TRBV7-3 | 15 | - | CASSRGDYYNSPLHF | TGTGCCAGCAGCCGCGGGGACTACTATAATTCACCCCTCCACTTT
TRBJ2-3 | - | TRBV5-1 | 16 | few | CASGGVRPMTADTQYF | TGCGCCAGCGGTGGGGTTAGGCCGATGACAGCAGATACGCAGTATTTT
TRBJ2-3 | - | TRBV6-5 | 17 | few | CASSYSEQRDTTDTQYF | TGTGCCAGCAGTTACTCGGAACAGCGGGACACTACAGATACGCAGTATTTT
TRBJ2-7 | TRBD1 | TRBV4-1 | 15 | few | CASSQVGQGVIEQYF | TGCGCCAGCAGCCAAGTAGGACAGGGGGTCATCGAGCAGTACTTC
TRBJ2-1 | - | TRBV20-1 | 14 | - | CSARRGPQGNEQFF | TGCAGTGCTAGGCGGGGCCCACAGGGAAATGAGCAGTTCTTC
TRBJ2-7 | - | TRBV7-2 | 14 | once | CASSLGPLTYEQYF | TGTGCCAGCAGCTTGGGACCGTTGACCTACGAGCAGTACTTC
TRBJ2-1 | - | TRBV28 | 14 | few | CASSPGTDWDEQFF | TGTGCCAGCAGTCCAGGGACCGACTGGGATGAGCAGTTCTTC
TRBJ2-4 | TRBD1 | TRBV7-9 | 17 | few | CASSPDGGTGAKNIQYF | TGTGCCAGCAGCCCCGACGGAGGGACAGGGGCCAAAAACATTCAGTACTTC
TRBJ2-2 | - | TRBV6-1 | 14 | - | CASSEPRSTGELFF | TGTGCCAGCAGTGAACCGAGATCTACCGGGGAGCTGTTTTTT
TRBJ2-7 | - | TRBV20-1 | 13 | - | CSARETFSYEQYF | TGCAGTGCTCGAGAGACATTTTCCTACGAGCAGTACTTC
TRBJ2-1 | TRBD2 | TRBV3-1 | 16 | few | CASSQVGLAVDNEQFF | TGTGCCAGCAGCCAAGTGGGACTAGCGGTGGACAATGAGCAGTTCTTC
TRBJ2-1 | - | TRBV27 | 14 | many | CASTPGSSYNEQFF | TGTGCCAGCACCCCCGGGAGCTCCTACAATGAGCAGTTCTTC
TRBJ1-2 | TRBD1 | TRBV20-1 | 13 | few | CSALGQGKYGYTF | TGCAGTGCTCTAGGACAGGGGAAATATGGCTACACCTTC
TRBJ2-1 | TRBD2 | TRBV14 | 19 | - | CASSQDTGTRGNAYNEQFF | TGTGCCAGCAGCCAAGATACGGGGACTAGGGGAAACGCCTACAATGAGCAGTTCTTC
TRBJ2-2 | - | TRBV12-3/TRBV12-4 | 14 | - | CASLGRSNTGELFF | TGTGCCAGCCTGGGACGTTCGAACACCGGGGAGCTGTTTTTT
TRBJ2-3 | - | TRBV28 | 15 | few | CASSSPGAGTDTQYF | TGTGCCAGCAGTTCCCCAGGGGCTGGCACAGATACGCAGTATTTT
TRBJ1-2 | - | TRBV7-2 | 14 | few | CASIPRGRADGYTF | TGTGCCAGCATCCCAAGGGGACGGGCTGATGGCTACACCTTC
TRBJ2-3 | TRBD2 | TRBV4-1 | 17 | few | CASSQDLLAGEIDTQYF | TGCGCCAGCAGCCAAGACCTACTAGCGGGGGAGATAGATACGCAGTATTTT
TRBJ2-7 | - | TRBV29-1 | 12 | few | CSVEVADYEQYF | TGCAGCGTTGAGGTGGCAGACTACGAGCAGTACTTC
TRBJ2-1 | - | TRBV6-5 | 17 | - | CASSSVSRADSYDEQFF | TGTGCCAGCAGTTCCGTCAGCCGGGCTGACTCCTACGATGAGCAGTTCTTC
TRBJ1-1 | TRBD1 | TRBV25-1 | 17 | once | CASTPRGQGNGATEAFF | TGTGCCAGCACCCCCAGGGGACAGGGGAATGGGGCCACTGAAGCTTTCTTT
TRBJ2-5 | - | TRBV7-9 | 15 | few | CASSPQNPVQETQYF | TGTGCCAGCAGCCCCCAGAATCCCGTCCAAGAGACCCAGTACTTC
TRBJ2-3 | TRBD2 | TRBV11-3 | 17 | - | CASSPGTSGRATDTQYF | TGTGCCAGCAGCCCCGGGACTAGCGGGCGTGCCACAGATACGCAGTATTTT
TRBJ2-5 | TRBD1 | TRBV18 | 14 | - | CASWGQGIQETQYF | TGTGCCAGCTGGGGACAGGGCATCCAAGAGACCCAGTACTTC
TRBJ1-2 | TRBD1 | TRBV4-1 | 14 | - | CASKPGGQDYGYTF | TGCGCCAGCAAACCCGGAGGACAGGATTATGGCTACACCTTC
TRBJ1-5 | - | TRBV10-3 | 13 | - | CAITGQPNQPQHF | TGTGCCATCACCGGACAGCCCAATCAGCCCCAGCATTTT
TRBJ2-7 | - | TRBV12-3/TRBV12-4 | 15 | - | CASSLPGAGSGEQYF | TGTGCCAGCAGTTTACCAGGGGCAGGGTCGGGAGAGCAGTACTTC
TRBJ2-3 | - | TRBV29-1 | 13 | few | CSVSGENTDTQYF | TGCAGCGTTTCCGGGGAAAACACAGATACGCAGTATTTT
TRBJ1-3 | - | TRBV27 | 15 | - | CASSSAGVGGNTIYF | TGTGCCAGCAGTTCAGCAGGGGTGGGAGGAAACACCATATATTTT
TRBJ2-7 | TRBD2 | TRBV20-1 | 15 | - | CSASNLAGSRYEQYF | TGCAGTGCTAGCAACCTAGCGGGGAGCCGCTACGAGCAGTACTTC
TRBJ1-5 | - | TRBV4-1 | 15 | few | CASSQDSRSSQPQHF | TGCGCCAGCAGCCAAGACAGCAGATCGAGTCAGCCCCAGCATTTT
TRBJ2-6 | - | TRBV6-1 | 15 | - | CASLPTGTGANVLTF | TGTGCCAGCCTACCCACAGGGACGGGGGCCAACGTCCTGACTTTC
TRBJ2-7 | - | TRBV4-3 | 14 | - | CASSQDKNAYEQYF | TGCGCCAGCAGCCAAGATAAGAACGCCTACGAGCAGTACTTC
TRBJ2-7 | - | TRBV3-1 | 16 | - | CASSQNYPRSSYEQYF | TGTGCCAGCAGCCAGAACTATCCCAGAAGCAGCTACGAGCAGTACTTC
TRBJ2-1 | TRBD2 | TRBV29-1 | 15 | - | CSVVLAGGGYSEQFF | TGCAGCGTTGTACTAGCGGGGGGCGGTTACAGTGAGCAGTTCTTC
TRBJ2-5 | - | TRBV12-3/TRBV12-4 | 17 | - | CASSLDRDLLPYNEQYF | TGTGCCAGCAGTTTGGACCGGGACCTCCTCCCCTACAATGAGCAGTACTTC
TRBJ2-4 | - | TRBV5-1 | 15 | - | CASSLGASAKNIQYF | TGCGCCAGCAGCCTCGGGGCTAGTGCCAAAAACATTCAGTACTTC
TRBJ2-3 | TRBD2 | TRBV5-1 | 17 | few | CASSSSMTSGATDTQYF | TGCGCCAGCAGCTCCTCTATGACTAGCGGGGCGACAGATACGCAGTATTTT
TRBJ2-1 | - | TRBV7-2 | 16 | few | CASSLAGGVGADEQFF | TGTGCCAGCAGCTTAGCGGGGGGAGTAGGGGCCGATGAGCAGTTCTTC
TRBJ2-1 | TRBD2 | TRBV7-9 | 17 | - | CASSPPRGGSSYNEQFF | TGTGCCAGCAGCCCCCCTCGGGGGGGAAGCTCCTACAATGAGCAGTTCTTC
TRBJ1-1 | - | TRBV7-9 | 13 | - | CASSGSPDTEAFF | TGTGCCAGCAGCGGGAGTCCAGACACTGAAGCTTTCTTT
TRBJ2-5 | TRBD1 | TRBV5-4 | 15 | few | CASSFDGQGIETQYF | TGTGCCAGCAGCTTTGACGGACAGGGAATCGAGACCCAGTACTTC
TRBJ2-1 | - | TRBV28 | 15 | few | CASSWGENSYNEQFF | TGTGCCAGCAGTTGGGGGGAGAACTCCTACAATGAGCAGTTCTTC
TRBJ2-1 | - | TRBV30 | 12 | - | CAGKGSYNEQFF | TGTGCCGGGAAGGGGTCCTACAATGAGCAGTTCTTC
TRBJ2-1 | TRBD2 | TRBV29-1 | 13 | - | CSALGLAVNEQFF | TGCAGCGCCCTAGGACTAGCGGTCAATGAGCAGTTCTTC
TRBJ1-6 | - | TRBV2 | 11 | once | CASMGGSRLHF | TGTGCCAGCATGGGGGGGAGTCGGCTCCACTTT